These 19 T cell receptor beta chains originate from one sample sequenced in a study of prognosis after radiotherapy for stage I lung cancer. From genomic DNA, TCR beta CDR3 was amplified by two-round multiplex PCR. Specific primers for each TRBV and TRBJ gene were what first-round PCR used. Via MiXCR, TCRdb re-called the multiplex PCR reads, giving one row per CDR3 protein. The sample consists of about 12,000 distinct CDR3 sequences, about 56% of them appearing once. The sample consisted of PBMCs, taken before or after stereotactic body radiation therapy (not recorded which). The receptors originated from a donor aged 50 or older with non-small cell lung cancer.

This chain connects TRBV24-1 to TRBJ2-7; 9 bases align to TRBD1. V dropped 2 bases and J dropped 1; count of bases not matched to a gene: 2. CDR3 length: 15 amino acids. Germline values: CDR1 KGHDR, CDR2 SFDVKD. Written as DNA, the CDR3 is TGTGCCACCAGTGATTCCGGACAGGGGTCCTACGAGCAGTACTTC. As protein: CATSDSGQGSYEQYF.

The chain has TRBV24-1 and TRBJ2-7; either TRBD1 or TRBD2 may supply D (5 bases each). The CDR3 loop spans 14 amino acids. Trimming pared 4 bases from V and 12 bases from J, leaving 21 bases between. Looked up from germline, CDR1 is KGHDR and CDR2 is SFDVKD. The CDR3 loop is CATSEGEPRVKRYF. The CDR3 DNA reads TGTGCCACCAGTGAGGGGGAACCCCGGGTGAAGCGGTACTTC.

In its sample, this clonotype is medium-sized. The gene calls are TRBV3-1 and TRBJ2-7; D gene uncertain. Germline CDR1 is LGHDT and CDR2 is YNNKEL (reference sequence). CDR3 size: 11 residues. Trimming took 2 bases from V and 3 from J, leaving 2 bases between them. CDR3 coding DNA: TGTGCCAGCAGCCAAAGCTACGAGCAGTACTTC. Amino acids: CASSQSYEQYF.

Judged by abundance, this clonotype is medium-sized (0.01 to 0.1%). V gene TRBV12-3 or TRBV12-4 combines with J gene TRBJ1-6; no clear D gene. Trimming left V 6 bases short and J 8 bases short, with 11 bases between. CDR3 length: 13 residues. The CDR3 sequence is CASSSVKDSPLHF. The DNA of the CDR3 is TGTGCCAGCAGCTCAGTAAAGGATTCACCCCTCCACTTT.

This clonotype showed up just once. The chain links TRBV27 to TRBJ2-1; D perhaps matches TRBD2 (5 bases). CDR1 is MNHEY, CDR2 SMNVEV, per germline (reference sequence). Trimming took off 6 bases at V and 2 bases at J, with 17 bases between the two ends. The CDR3 is made up of 16 amino acids. Here the CDR3 DNA reads TGTGCCAGCAGCCTCCGGGGAGCGGAAACCTACAATGAGCAGTTCTTC. Amino acids: CASSLRGAETYNEQFF.

The V gene is TRBV6-1, the J gene TRBJ2-7; D may be TRBD1 or TRBD2 (5 bases each). V lost 6 bases and J lost 8, with 14 bases in between. From germline, CDR1 is MNHNS and CDR2 SASEGT. CDR3 length equals 12 residues. This CDR3 reads CASRPTEGKQYF. The CDR3 nucleotides read TGTGCCAGCAGACCGACAGAGGGGAAGCAGTACTTC.

CDR3 DNA sequence: TGCAGTGCTTCCGACAGCTCGAACACCGGGGAGCTGTTTTTT. It is translated as CSASDSSNTGELFF. The chain carries TRBV20-1 and TRBJ2-2, with D maybe TRBD1 (5 bases). The V end lost 5 bases, the J end lost 0 bases, and 10 bases lay between the germline ends. Germline V gives CDR1 DFQATT, CDR2 SNEGSKA (reference sequence). CDR3 size: 14 residues.

This clonotype was detected a few times. This probably arose from a read error, given a far larger clone one base away. The chain carries TRBV6-9 and TRBJ2-7, with no clear D. This CDR3 spans 14 amino acids. Looked up from germline, CDR1 is MNHGY and CDR2 is SVAAGI. V was trimmed by 3 bases and J by 3 bases, leaving 12 bases between them. CDR3 loop: CASSYGFPIYEQYF. In nucleotides, the CDR3 is TGTGCCAGCAGTTACGGGTTCCCCATCTACGAGCAGTACTTC.

In this sample, this clonotype turned up many times. The chain uses TRBV3-1 and TRBJ2-7; 16 nucleotides match TRBD2. Germline V gene lookup returns CDR1 LGHDT and CDR2 YNNKEL (reference sequence). The CDR3 runs to 18 residues. V lost 0 bases, J lost 4 bases, and 6 bases stayed unmatched. Written as DNA, the CDR3 is TGTGCCAGCAGCCAAGATCCTACGGGACTAGCGGGAGGGTACGAGCAGTACTTC. Translated: CASSQDPTGLAGGYEQYF.

This clonotype is medium-sized. In DNA form, the CDR3 reads TGCGCCAGCAGCTTGGAGGGGAGGGGAGGCTACGAGCAGTACTTC. Protein product: CASSLEGRGGYEQYF. V usage is TRBV5-1 and J usage is TRBJ2-7, with 7 bases identical to TRBD2. V lost 0 bases to trimming and J lost 3 bases; unmatched junction nucleotides: 6. The CDR3 length is 15 residues. Germline CDR1 is SGHRS and CDR2 is YFSETQ.

Regarding this clonotype: Germline is not matched at one junction end, which may reflect a read error. The genes are TRBV28 and TRBJ2-2; TRBD2 agrees at 8 bases. The CDR3 runs 15 residues. Germline assignment: CDR1 MDHEN and CDR2 SYDVKM. CDR3 coding DNA: TGTTCCAGCAGTCGTAGATCGGGGGGGCCCGGGGAGCTGTTTTTT. It codes for CSSSRRSGGPGELFF.

This clonotype qualifies as medium-sized. The chain uses TRBV11-3 and TRBJ2-1; D may be TRBD1 or TRBD2 (6 bases each). Trimming removed 0 bases from V and 3 bases from J, with 18 bases in between. This CDR3 region has 18 residues. Germline V gene lookup returns CDR1 SGHNT and CDR2 YENEEA. CDR3 sequence (DNA): TGTGCCAGCAGCTTAGATCGGTGGGGGGCCAATGTCTACAATGAGCAGTTCTTC. It codes for CASSLDRWGANVYNEQFF. Variable domain in full (rest from reference TRBV11-3 and TRBJ2-1): EAGVVQSPRYKIIEKKQPVAFWCNPISGHNTLYWYLQNLGQGPELLIRYENEEAVDDSQLPKDRFSAERLKGVDSTLKIQPAELGDSAVYLCASSLDRWGANVYNEQFFGPGTRLTVL.

This clonotype has ten or more counts. CDR3 DNA: TGTGCCAGCGCTTCACAGCCCCTCTCCTACGAGCAGTACTTC. Encoded protein: CASASQPLSYEQYF. The rearrangement links TRBV14 to TRBJ2-7; D is undetermined. The CDR3 is made up of 14 amino acids. Germline CDR1 and CDR2: SGHDN and FVKESK. With 8 bases removed from V and 0 bases from J, the gap between germline ends came to 14 bases. The whole variable domain, filled in from reference TRBV14 and TRBJ2-7, reads EAGVTQFPSHSVIEKGQTVTLRCDPISGHDNLYWYRRVMGKEIKFLLHFVKESKQDESGMPNNRFLAERTGGTYSTLKVQPAELEDSGVYFCASASQPLSYEQYFGPGTRLTVT.

This clonotype was seen more than once but under ten times. One junction end does not reproduce the germline sequence, and a read error may be involved. The chain links TRBV19 to TRBJ1-2; the match to TRBD1 covers 8 bases. This CDR3 has 14 amino acids. Germline V gives CDR1 LNHDA, CDR2 SQIVND (reference sequence). The CDR3 loop is CDSTPTGAAHGYTF. CDR3 coding DNA: TGTGACAGTACCCCGACAGGGGCCGCCCATGGCTACACCTTC.

This chain connects TRBV12-3 or TRBV12-4 to TRBJ1-6; 8 bases match TRBD1. The CDR3 is made up of 14 amino acids. The V gene end was trimmed by 6 bases and the J gene end by 8 bases; junction bases not matched to a gene: 6. The CDR3 DNA follows: TGTGCCAGCAGGAGACAGGGGCCGGATTCACCCCTCCACTTT. The encoded protein is CASRRQGPDSPLHF.

The chain carries TRBV28 and TRBJ2-7, with D possibly being TRBD1 (6 bases). V was clipped by 2 bases and J by 3 bases, with 11 bases between them. This CDR3 has 14 residues. Germline V lookup: CDR1 MDHEN, CDR2 SYDVKM. CDR3 in amino acids: CASSLLRGGYEQYF. In DNA, the CDR3 is TGTGCCAGCAGTTTACTGCGAGGGGGCTACGAGCAGTACTTC.

This clonotype is judged medium-sized. This chain joins TRBV3-1 and TRBJ1-2, with 12 bases lining up with TRBD1. V lost 5 bases, J lost 8 bases, and 9 bases stayed unmatched. Germline V gene sequence: CDR1 LGHDT, CDR2 YNNKEL (reference sequence). The CDR3 runs 15 residues. CDR3 protein: CASSAPGQGARGYTF. The CDR3 region has the DNA TGTGCCAGCAGCGCTCCGGGACAGGGGGCGAGGGGCTACACCTTC. Full variable domain (remainder filled in from reference TRBV3-1 and TRBJ1-2): DTAVSQTPKYLVTQMGNDKSIKCEQNLGHDTMYWYKQDSKKFLKIMFSYNNKELIINETVPNRFSPKSPDKAHLNLHINSLELGDSAVYFCASSAPGQGARGYTFGSGTRLTVV.

This clonotype is classed as medium-sized. The rearrangement joins TRBV11-2 to TRBJ1-6; D gene uncertain. The length of the CDR3 is 15 residues. The V end lost 5 bases, the J end lost 4 bases, and 12 bases lay between the germline ends. Germline assignment: CDR1 SGHAT and CDR2 FQNNGV. The CDR3 reads CASSPRTDYNSPLHF. The CDR3, as DNA: TGTGCCAGCAGCCCGCGGACGGATTATAATTCACCCCTCCACTTT.

The chain couples TRBV7-2 to TRBJ1-2, with 8 bases lining up with TRBD1. Germline CDR1 reads SGHTA; CDR2 reads FQGNSA. This CDR3 comprises 17 residues. The trim removed 0 bases at V and 4 bases at J, leaving 10 bases unmatched. This CDR3 is CASSLAYLTGAGYGYTF. CDR3 sequence (DNA): TGTGCCAGCAGCTTAGCGTACCTGACAGGGGCGGGCTATGGCTACACCTTC.